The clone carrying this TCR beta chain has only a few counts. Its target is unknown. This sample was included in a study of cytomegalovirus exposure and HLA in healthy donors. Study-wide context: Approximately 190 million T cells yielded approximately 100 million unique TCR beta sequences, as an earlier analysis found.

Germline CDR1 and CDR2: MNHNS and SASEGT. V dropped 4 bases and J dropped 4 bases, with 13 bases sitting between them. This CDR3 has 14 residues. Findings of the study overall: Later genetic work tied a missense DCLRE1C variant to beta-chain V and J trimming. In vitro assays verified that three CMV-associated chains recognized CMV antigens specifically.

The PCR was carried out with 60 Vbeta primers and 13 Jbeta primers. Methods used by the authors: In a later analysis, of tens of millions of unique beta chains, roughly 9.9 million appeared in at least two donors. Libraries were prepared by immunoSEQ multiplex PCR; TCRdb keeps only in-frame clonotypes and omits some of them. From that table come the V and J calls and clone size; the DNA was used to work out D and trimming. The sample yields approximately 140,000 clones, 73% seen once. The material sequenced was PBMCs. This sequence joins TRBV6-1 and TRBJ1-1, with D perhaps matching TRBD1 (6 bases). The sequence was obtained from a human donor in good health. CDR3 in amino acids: CASSVSRGATEAFF. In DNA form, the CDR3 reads TGTGCCAGCAGTGTTTCCCGGGGGGCCACTGAAGCTTTCTTT.